This entry is about one T cell receptor beta chain. Its antigen is unknown. Base qualities were left out, and no much larger clone turns up one base away. The cohort was made up of roughly 670 healthy bone marrow donors. All cohort members were sampled while nominally healthy, although unrecorded immune exposures were likely present. The donor tested CMV seronegative and was one of the 352 seronegative cohort members. Every donor gave a peripheral blood sample, and the peripheral blood mononuclear cells from that sample were used for TCR beta sequencing. The Qiagen DNeasy Blood Extraction Kit was used to extract genomic DNA from the blood cell samples. The data belong to a study of cytomegalovirus exposure and HLA in healthy donors (dated by TCRdb to the late 2010s). In the study overall: An earlier analysis of roughly 610 of the donors reported approximately 280 Gb of sequence data and some 110 million unique TCR beta sequences obtained from approximately 180 million T cells. HLA typing covered class I and class II loci at four-digit resolution. All discovery cohort repertoires had been generated on a single sequencing platform. Donor age, sex, ethnicity and CMV serostatus were collected together with the repertoire data. To predict cytomegalovirus infection status, the study brought together high-throughput TCR immunosequencing, statistical association of individual TCRs with disease status, and machine learning. Among the approximately 420 genotyped donors, under 90% belonged to the genetic ancestry cluster associated with self-reported Caucasian donors. About 310 gigabases of sequencing data and roughly 90 million unique TCR sequences were included in an early release covering 550 to 650 HLA-typed donors. About five DR-DQ haplotypes were treated as single units for association and clustering because of strong linkage in the cohort. A later genetic analysis took genome-wide SNP genotypes for 398 of the 666 donors and used that subset as a discovery cohort. Along with the roughly 670-subject first cohort, a separate validation cohort of over a hundred different subjects was used. The aim of the study was to test whether cataloging public T cell receptors could identify signatures of past pathogen exposure. Typing coverage varied by locus: roughly 629-630 donors for A, B, C, DRB1 and DQB1; around 560 for DQA1; over 600 for DPA1; approximately 490 for DPB1. Among 398 genotyped donors of the cohort, an average of approximately 240,000 unique TCR beta nucleotide sequences were sequenced per donor, roughly 20% of them non-productive. To decide whether each TCR beta V gene segment behaved as functional or pseudogenic, an earlier analysis of 587 of the donors relied on high-throughput TCR beta sequencing. Using immunosequencing, the study profiled T cell repertoires from 666 subjects and related those repertoires to cytomegalovirus serostatus. To study patterns of TCR occurrence, a later analysis re-analyzed previously published TCR beta repertoires from 500 to 850 donors and added high-resolution HLA genotyping. Rather than drawing on any new phenotypic data, the later analysis identified candidate immune exposures from TCR beta sequences and the way those sequences occurred across donors. The paper's findings and limits, for the study overall: A total of fewer than 200 TCR beta chains were listed by the study as associated with cytomegalovirus. A later analysis found that HLA-associated TCR beta chains were more clonally expanded and had lower generation probabilities than equally common non-associated chains. In a later genetic analysis, fewer N-insertions in productive TCRs were reported among donors in an Asian-associated ancestry cluster than the roughly 700-donor mean. According to a later analysis, parvovirus B19, influenza, CMV and Epstein-Barr virus appeared linked to several top co-occurrence clusters. It was suggested by the authors that the approach could potentially be generalized to other disease states and immunological phenotypes. A cluster of highly shared sequence variants was judged likely to be a technical artifact of the sequencing pipeline. In vitro tests confirmed that a few of the cytomegalovirus-associated TCR beta chains recognize cytomegalovirus antigens. Only TCR beta chains were sequenced in this cohort, and the absence of alpha or paired-chain data limited detectable features. Presence/absence analyses assumed roughly uniform sequencing depth across donors, an assumption that may not hold. Correlated functional status among segregating V segments might reflect linkage disequilibrium, but an unknown experimental factor could not be ruled out. A further reported finding was that TCR beta sequences accurately predicted the HLA-A and HLA-B alleles for most subjects in the first cohort. Strong co-occurrence of HLA alleles, especially DR and DQ, made assigning TCR associations to individual alleles difficult. Broadly in line with IMGT annotations, most TCR beta V segments showed up in productive rearrangements about 87% or about 30% of the time in an earlier analysis of under 700 of the donors. While some public TCRs were present in many individuals, most TCR sequences turned up only very rarely across donors. The only immune exposure information available for the cohort was CMV serostatus. Specific HLA alleles were associated with around 18,000 TCR beta sequences at a false discovery rate of 0.05 in a later analysis. Cytomegalovirus status was reported to be diagnosed by the classifier with high specificity and sensitivity in both the original and validation cohorts. HLA typing was unavailable for some donors at each locus, so association tests used only the typed subset. The 87-base-pair reads could not distinguish some IMGT-functional V segments, including TRBV6-2 and TRBV6-3, so those segments were excluded. A later analysis found that TCR association rates varied across HLA loci, with DRB1 alleles showing the most associated TCRs and HLA-C alleles the fewest. Most CMV-associated TCR beta chains appeared to be HLA-restricted in a later analysis, and the HLA associations seemed to be driven largely by CMV exposure. Because counts were too low, roughly 18 rarely observed V segments, including chromosome 9 orphons, were left out of the earlier analysis of 587 of the donors. A later genetic analysis associated a missense DCLRE1C variant with V-gene and J-gene trimming of TCR beta chains, and an independent cohort replicated the association.

To prepare the library, the immunoSEQ multiplex PCR assay was applied. A mixture of 60 forward primers for TCR Vbeta segments and 13 reverse primers for TCR Jbeta segments was used in the multiplex PCR. A multiplex PCR assay on genomic DNA amplified the CDR3 region of rearranged TCR beta genes. The Illumina HiSeq System was used to sequence the amplified TCR beta libraries as 87-base-pair reads. The authors processed their data as follows. Across the 640 or so repertoires, a later analysis counted approximately 83 million unique TCR beta chains, about 10 million of which were shared by at least two donors. Raw reads were error-corrected and collapsed into unique sequences with a nearest-neighbor algorithm that merged closely related sequences to remove PCR and sequencing errors. V, D and J gene segments were assigned by aligning CDR3 sequences to IMGT reference sequences. For a sequence to be retained, a match of at least six nucleotides to both a V gene segment and a J gene segment was required. A rearrangement counted as productive if the CDR3 had no stop codons and remained in frame with V and J, and every other rearrangement counted as non-productive. CDR3 was defined by IMGT convention, running from the second conserved V-encoded cysteine to the conserved J-encoded phenylalanine. The earlier analysis of about 610 of the donors excluded any sequence lacking an unambiguous match to a single V gene segment. An earlier analysis of 587 of the donors called V segments functional above 56.7% productive rearrangements and segregating when the between-donor standard deviation exceeded 5%. A statistical classification framework was developed to diagnose cytomegalovirus status using the catalog of TCR beta chain sequences. A later analysis assigned V and J genes by comparing TCR nucleotide sequences with IMGT/GENE-DB human TR gene sequences. Using the TCRdist pipeline, a later analysis assigned CDR3 sequences along with most-parsimonious VDJ recombination scenarios. In a later analysis, every TCR beta chain was defined by the combination of its CDR3 amino acid sequence and its V-gene family, and reads without a unique V-gene family were dropped. In a later analysis, several hundred highly shared, low-generation-probability nucleotide sequences were removed to address suspected cross-contamination and a sequencing artifact. In a later analysis, a clonal expansion index was calculated for each public chain from normalized within-repertoire ranks of inferred template counts. Generation probabilities in a later analysis came from a VDJ recombination model fitted to out-of-frame rearrangements, and those results were checked against IGoR. Hypergeometric tests were used in a later analysis to score TCR-TCR, TCR-HLA and TCR-CMV co-occurrence, with a repertoire-size bias correction applied to the TCR pairs. To estimate false discovery rates, a later analysis permuted the HLA or CMV assignments 20 times. A later analysis grouped co-occurring TCRs with DBSCAN, adding TCRdist sequence similarity when clustering within HLA-allele-positive subsets. Co-occurrence clustering excluded repertoires with fewer than 30,000 or more than 120,000 public chains, plus five with anomalous nucleotide sharing. Entries here come from immuneACCESS through TCRdb and include only in-frame sequences with V and J called. Some clones fail to appear in such tables; in the studies checked, an unresolved V gene covers under half of the shortfall, and the cause of the remainder is unknown. V and J calls and clone size are given by that table; D and trimming were obtained from the DNA. The sample table shows about 100,000 clones, and approximately 74% are seen once. Jointly, the top ten make up 1.5% to 2% of the sample.

The CDR3 runs 13 amino acids, cysteine and phenylalanine included. The read is trimmed to its CDR3 DNA, 39 bases read in frame from base 1. This TCR was recovered from a middle-aged woman in good health and CMV-seronegative. Rearrangement joined TRBV21-1 to TRBJ2-7; the table gives TRBD1 as D, unverified against the DNA. TRBV21-1 is shown as a pseudogene. Sequencing was performed on PBMCs. The CDR3: CASSGTGGYEQYF. The nucleotide sequence is TGTGCCAGCAGCGGGACAGGGGGCTACGAGCAGTACTTC.